The T cell receptor (beta chain) under discussion was sequenced for a study of cytomegalovirus exposure and HLA in healthy donors. General observations from the study: Common viral pathogens seemed to be connected with several of the most significant clusters, according to a later analysis. V segments that were indistinguishable, TRBV6-2 and TRBV6-3 among them, were omitted from analysis.

This CDR3 region has 12 residues. Trimming stripped 9 bases from V and 4 bases from J, with 9 bases between. Looked up from germline, CDR1 is MNHEY and CDR2 is SVGAGI. With respect to this clone: The antigen remains undetermined.

PCR involved 60 Vbeta and 13 Jbeta primers. Only in-frame clones appear in the TCRdb table, and some are missing; sequencing was by immunoSEQ multiplex PCR. The data contain around 170,000 clones, roughly 76% of them singletons. The sample was PBMCs. The source of this sequence is a middle-aged man in good health and CMV-seropositive. The chain has TRBV6-5 and TRBJ2-2, with D unresolved. CDR3: CASRLVTGELFF. The DNA for the CDR3 is TGTGCCAGTCGTCTAGTCACCGGGGAGCTGTTTTTT.